This TCR beta chain appears in the sequencing data of a study of T-cell reconstitution after alpha-beta-depleted transplantation in children. Unique molecular identifiers featured in how the TCRbeta library was prepared. TCRdb ran MiXCR on the PCR reads and lists one entry per CDR3 protein. The sample includes 200,000 or so distinct CDR3 sequences, just under 6.5% of them seen just once. The CDR3 loop spans 16 amino acids. Trimming cost V 4 bases and J 3 bases; bases outside gene matches: 9. CDR1 is SGHVS and CDR2 is FQNEAQ in the germline V gene. In its sample, this clonotype was seen many times. As yet, its antigen is unknown. Study-wide points: From surviving recipient T cells and thymic progenitors came the high day-60 TCRbeta diversity observed in some patients. Reportedly, alpha-beta T cells present about two months post-transplant originated from several hundred expanded clones of graft origin. The authors attributed T-cell counts and diversity one year after transplant mostly to newly produced T cells.

J is TRBJ2-7 and V is TRBV7-8, with 10 bases that match TRBD2. This clonotype was sampled from a girl under three years old with combined immunodeficiency, due to receive a stem cell transplant. Sample: PBMCs, taken before TCRalphabeta/CD19-depleted stem cell transplant. The CDR3 sequence is CASSSHASGRGYEQYF. The CDR3 nucleotides read TGTGCCAGCAGCTCCCATGCTAGCGGGAGAGGCTACGAGCAGTACTTC.